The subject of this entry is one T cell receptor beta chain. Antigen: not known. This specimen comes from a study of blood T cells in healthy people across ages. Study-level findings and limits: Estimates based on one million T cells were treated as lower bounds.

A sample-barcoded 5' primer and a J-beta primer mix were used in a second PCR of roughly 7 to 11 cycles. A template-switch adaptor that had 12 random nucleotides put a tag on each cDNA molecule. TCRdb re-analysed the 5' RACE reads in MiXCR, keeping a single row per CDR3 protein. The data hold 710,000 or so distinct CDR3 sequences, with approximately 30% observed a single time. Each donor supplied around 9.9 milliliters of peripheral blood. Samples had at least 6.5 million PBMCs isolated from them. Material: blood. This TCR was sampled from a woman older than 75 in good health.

DNA for the CDR3: TGCAGTGCTAGAGATCCGATTAGCGGTCTTAGCACAGATACGCAGTATTTT. It is translated as CSARDPISGLSTDTQYF. The genes are TRBV20-1 and TRBJ2-3; D perhaps matches TRBD2 (6 bases). In germline, CDR1 is DFQATT, CDR2 SNEGSKA (reference sequence). V lost 0 bases to trimming and J lost 0 bases, with 16 bases between them. This CDR3 is built from 17 residues.